This T cell receptor beta chain was sequenced during a study of identical twins. Germline CDR1 and CDR2: MNHEY and SMNVEV (reference sequence). V lost 5 bases, J lost 5 bases, and 8 bases stayed unmatched. The CDR3 has 14 residues. A single record per CDR3 protein comes from TCRdb applying MiXCR to the 5' RACE reads. The sample includes 300,000 to 400,000 distinct CDR3 sequences, roughly an eighth of them seen just once. The same specimen was also included in a second study, on yellow fever vaccine responses in identical twins. That study adds: Twins showed a vaccine T cell response that reportedly seemed partly convergent, partly personalized.

The receptor's source is a woman aged 18-30 years in good health. What was sequenced was CD8+ T cells sorted from blood. The chain links TRBV27 to TRBJ2-5; 7 bases align to TRBD1. CDR3 sequence (DNA): TGTGCCAGCAGTCCTACAGGGGAGTGGGAGACCCAGTACTTC. Its protein product is CASSPTGEWETQYF.